This TCR beta chain was sequenced in a study of OX40 agonist ivuxolimab in advanced cancers. Overall study context: Earlier treatment with anti-PD-1, anti-PD-L1 or anti-CTLA-4 was permitted, and 35% to 45% had received some. Study observations and caveats: Compared with CD4+, CD8+ T cells on average had more expanded clones. No antigen was identified for the clonally expanded peripheral T cells.

TCRdb keeps only in-frame clones here, not all; method: immunoSEQ multiplex PCR. The sample contains 80,000 to 85,000 clones, around four fifths of which appear only once. V lost 2 bases and J 0 bases, leaving 2 bases between the germline ends. CDR1 is MNHEY and CDR2 is SVGAGI in the germline V gene. The CDR3 contains 13 residues. In the case of this clone: The antigen remains undetermined.

Sampled blood was obtained at baseline, cycle 4 day 1, and cycle 7 day 1. The chain links TRBV6-5 to TRBJ1-5, with D hard to call. This TCR derives from an adult with an advanced solid tumor such as melanoma, head and neck, liver or kidney cancer. The source was CD4+ or CD8+ T cells sorted from blood, collected in a trial of the OX40 agonist ivuxolimab. The CDR3, as DNA: TGTGCCAGCAGTTACAATAGCAATCAGCCCCAGCATTTT. The encoded protein is CASSYNSNQPQHF.